The T cell receptor beta chain under discussion was sequenced for a study of blood T cell repertoires in COVID-19 (dated by TCRdb to between 2020 and 2021). For context, the study as a whole: Samples from collaborators originated in the United States, Italy and Spain and spanned both the acute and convalescent phases of COVID-19. The repertoires were made available in a free public database intended to serve as a resource for research on the immune response to SARS-CoV-2. The dataset comprised deeply sampled blood TCRbeta repertoires from subjects exposed to, actively infected with, or recovered from COVID-19. Samples came from the ongoing ImmuneRACE study (first 160 participants) plus 1,254 subjects from 6 global collaborators. The prospective study material was composed of cDNA or gDNA derived from T cells, B-cell-depleted T cells, or PBMCs. Where available, HLA class I and class II types were taken from metadata supplied by the sample provider and were not determined by assay-based typing. A de-identified subject ID, COVID-19 status, age in years and sex were almost always included in the sample metadata. Overall study outcomes, separate from this receptor: The amount of clinical and demographic metadata varied by source and participant and was provided uncurated.

The immunoSEQ Assay, a bias-controlled multiplex PCR, was used to amplify TCRbeta CDR3 regions from genomic DNA. As for how the authors treated the data: Within the assay, amplification of reference gene primers was used to estimate how many nucleated cells each sample contained. To quantify the absolute abundance of each unique TCRbeta CDR3 rearrangement, sequence reads were collapsed and filtered. For each sample, productive Simpson clonality was calculated as the square root of Simpson's diversity index over productive rearrangements. TCRdb retrieved this table from immuneACCESS and kept in-frame rearrangements only. Not all clones are present; in checked studies, unresolved V genes account for under half, and no reason is known for the remainder. V and J calls and clone size are as listed in that table; D and trimming were resolved from the DNA. This sample is represented by about 200,000 clones; 86% of them were singletons. The ten largest clones take up around 6% of the sample.

This clone was counted only a few times. Its antigen specificity is not known. No base qualities exist here, and no much larger clone lies one base off it. Enrolling through a virtual design, the prospective study's participants ranged in age from roughly 18 to 95 years and lived across roughly 23 United States geographic areas. In the prospective study, cohorts were assigned on the basis of participant-reported clinical history obtained from a screening survey and a study questionnaire. In the prospective study, mobile phlebotomists collected whole blood, serum and a nasopharyngeal or oropharyngeal swab from each participant. Prospective study participants could optionally give additional blood draws and questionnaires over an approximately 2-month period. Before DNA extraction, prospective study blood samples were shipped either frozen or at room temperature. The source material was PBMCs or T cells enriched from blood (not recorded which). This TCR derives from a man aged 35 to 55 with acute COVID-19.

The CDR3 reads as follows: CASSQLETNEQYF. The nucleotides are TGTGCCAGCAGCCAGCTAGAAACAAACGAGCAGTACTTC. Rearrangement joined TRBV3-1 (or the pseudogene TRBV3-2) to TRBJ2-7; the D gene is not confidently resolved. Per the germline V gene (reference sequence), LGHDT is the CDR1 and YNNKEL is the CDR2. V is cut by 3 bases and J by 5 bases, and the space between the germline ends is 11 bases. Measured from the cysteine to the phenylalanine, the CDR3 is 13 residues long. This entry keeps only the CDR3 DNA: 39 bases, framed from base 1.